The rows below give T cell receptor beta chains drawn from one sample of a study of cytomegalovirus exposure and HLA in healthy donors. The repertoire was sequenced with immunoSEQ multiplex PCR; TCRdb's copy has only in-frame clones and lacks some. Of 150,000 to 200,000 clones in the sample, approximately 77% were seen once. The specimen sequenced was PBMCs. These receptors all come from a male donor in good health and CMV-seropositive. CDR3s include the opening cysteine and the closing phenylalanine or tryptophan. D genes are given only for firm matches. Clone size, where shown, is once, few, many, or a class for clones that have expanded.

D | size | J | V | DNA | CDR3
TRBD2 | - | TRBJ2-1 | TRBV7-2 | TGTGCCAGCAGCCCCCGAGTGACTAGCGGAAACTACAATGAGCAGTTCTTC | CASSPRVTSGNYNEQFF
- | - | TRBJ1-6 | TRBV5-1 | TGCGCCAGCAGCTTGGTTGCCGGAGAGAATTCACCCCTCCACTTT | CASSLVAGENSPLHF
TRBD2 | few | TRBJ2-7 | TRBV2 | TGTGCCAGCAGTGAAGGGCTAAGCGGGGTCAACGAGCAGTACTTC | CASSEGLSGVNEQYF
TRBD1 | - | TRBJ1-1 | TRBV9 | TGTGCCAGCAACGTGACAGGGGACAACACTGAAGCTTTCTTT | CASNVTGDNTEAFF
TRBD2 | once | TRBJ2-1 | TRBV5-1 | TGCGCCAGCAGCTTATCCCGGGGGGGCTCCTACAATGAGCAGTTCTTC | CASSLSRGGSYNEQFF
TRBD1 | - | TRBJ2-1 | TRBV30 | TGTGCCTTCACAGGGTCAGGGGGAAATGAGCAGTTCTTC | CAFTGSGGNEQFF
- | - | TRBJ1-1 | TRBV12-5 | TGTGCTAGTGGTTTGGTACTGGGCAGGGGCGTAGTCACTGAAGCTTTCTTT | CASGLVLGRGVVTEAFF
TRBD2 | - | TRBJ2-5 | TRBV27 | TGTGCCAGCAGTTTAAGGGTCCCGGGCGGGGGGGGGCTGGAGACCCAGTACTTC | CASSLRVPGGGGLETQYF
TRBD1 | - | TRBJ2-7 | TRBV27 | TGTGCCAGCACATGGACAGGGCCCCCAGACGAGCAGTACTTC | CASTWTGPPDEQYF
TRBD2 | - | TRBJ2-5 | TRBV5-1 | TGCGCCAGCAGCTTGGCCCTAGCGGAAGAGACCCAGTACTTC | CASSLALAEETQYF
- | many | TRBJ2-7 | TRBV6-1 | TGTGCCAGCAGTGAAGCGTCCTCACAGCACTTTTCCTACGAGCAGTACTTC | CASSEASSQHFSYEQYF
- | - | TRBJ2-2 | TRBV11-2 | TGTGCCAGCAGCTTCCCAAAGCCCCCCACGCTGTTTTTT | CASSFPKPPTLFF
- | - | TRBJ2-5 | TRBV13 | TGTGCCAGCAGCTCCCGGACAACCCCCGTCCAGTACTTC | CASSSRTTPVQYF
TRBD2 | - | TRBJ2-2 | TRBV2 | TGTGCCAGCAGTCCCCGGACTAGCGGGGGGGCCGGGGAGCTGTTTTTT | CASSPRTSGGAGELFF
TRBD2 | - | TRBJ2-2 | TRBV19 | TGTGCCAGTAGTCCCGGGACTAGCAACACCGGGGAGCTGTTTTTT | CASSPGTSNTGELFF
TRBD2 | - | TRBJ2-3 | TRBV6-6 | TGTGCCAGCAGCCGAGGACTAGCTGCAGATACGCAGTATTTT | CASSRGLAADTQYF
- | few | TRBJ1-6 | TRBV2 | TGTGCCAGCAGTTTACAGGGCTCCTATAATTCACCCCTCCACTTT | CASSLQGSYNSPLHF
TRBD1 | few | TRBJ1-1 | TRBV2 | TGTGCCAGCAGTCCCGGGACAGGGGGCTTGGCTTTCTTT | CASSPGTGGLAFF
- | - | TRBJ2-3 | TRBV20-1 | TGCAGTGCCGGTATCACAGATACGCAGTATTTT | CSAGITDTQYF
TRBD1 | - | TRBJ2-1 | TRBV7-6 | TGTGCCAGCAGCGTAACCGGGACAGAGTACAATGAGCAGTTCTTC | CASSVTGTEYNEQFF
TRBD1 | - | TRBJ2-7 | TRBV13 | TGTGCCAGCAGCTCGCTCCGGGACAGGGGCTACGAGCAGTACTTC | CASSSLRDRGYEQYF
TRBD1 | - | TRBJ1-5 | TRBV6-1 | TGTGCCAGCAGTCAGGGACAGCTCAATCAGCCCCAGCATTTT | CASSQGQLNQPQHF
- | - | TRBJ2-2 | TRBV9 | TGTGCCAGCAGCTCCATTCCGCGGTCCGGGGAGCTGTTTTTT | CASSSIPRSGELFF
TRBD1 | - | TRBJ2-7 | TRBV9 | TGTGCCAGCAGCCCAGGGACAGGGGACTACGAGCAGTACTTC | CASSPGTGDYEQYF
- | - | TRBJ2-1 | TRBV18 | TGTGCCAGCTCACCCCGAGTGGTCGCGGCGCCGGAGCAGTTCTTC | CASSPRVVAAPEQFF
TRBD1 | - | TRBJ1-1 | TRBV12-5 | TGTGCTAGTGGTTTGGACGGGACAGGCAAAAACACTGAAGCTTTCTTT | CASGLDGTGKNTEAFF
- | - | TRBJ2-2 | TRBV2 | TGTGCCAGCAGGTTCCTGAACACCGGGGAGCTGTTTTTT | CASRFLNTGELFF
TRBD1 | - | TRBJ2-7 | TRBV7-8 | TGTGCCAGCAGCTTAGAGGCCAGGGGGTGGATCTCCTACGAGCAGTACTTC | CASSLEARGWISYEQYF
- | - | TRBJ2-1 | TRBV29-1 | TGCAGCGTTGAAGAGGACACAGACTACAATGAGCAGTTCTTC | CSVEEDTDYNEQFF
- | - | TRBJ1-2 | TRBV10-2 | TGCGCCAGCAGTGGCGATAACTATGGCTACACCTTC | CASSGDNYGYTF
TRBD1 | - | TRBJ2-2 | TRBV7-7 | TGTGCTAGCAGCGTCCGGGACAGGGGGCCCACCGGGGAGCTGTTTTTT | CASSVRDRGPTGELFF
- | - | TRBJ1-4 | TRBV5-1 | TGCGCCAGCAGCAACCGGGACGGAGGGGAAAAACTGTTTTTT | CASSNRDGGEKLFF
- | - | TRBJ1-1 | TRBV21-1 | TGTGCCAGCAGCGACGGACAGAACATGAACACTGAAGCTTTCTTT | CASSDGQNMNTEAFF
- | - | TRBJ2-1 | TRBV6-6 | TGTGCCAGCAGCCCAGAACCTCCGACAGCCTACAATGAGCAGTTCTTC | CASSPEPPTAYNEQFF
- | once | TRBJ1-1 | TRBV4-2 | TGTGCCAGCAGCCAGGGGGCCCTGAACACTGAAGCTTTCTTT | CASSQGALNTEAFF
- | - | TRBJ2-3 | TRBV4-2 | TGTGCCAGCAGCCCCAATGACAGGACCCACACAGATACGCAGTATTTT | CASSPNDRTHTDTQYF
- | - | TRBJ1-5 | TRBV12-2 | TGTGCAAGTCGCCCCGGTGGGACAGGGGAGAATCAGCCCCAGCATTTT | CASRPGGTGENQPQHF
- | - | TRBJ1-2 | TRBV30 | TGTGCCCAAATCGGAGGGCTACGGGGCTACACCTTC | CAQIGGLRGYTF
- | once | TRBJ2-7 | TRBV5-6 | TGTGCCAGCAGCCAGGAGGTCGAGCAGTACTTC | CASSQEVEQYF
- | few | TRBJ1-4 | TRBV2 | TGTGCCAGCAGTCAGAGGGTTAGAGAAAAACTGTTTTTT | CASSQRVREKLFF
TRBD1 | - | TRBJ1-4 | TRBV5-1 | TGCGCCAGCAGCAACCGATTAGGGGGCACTAATGAAAAACTGTTTTTT | CASSNRLGGTNEKLFF
TRBD1 | - | TRBJ2-2 | TRBV2 | TGTGCCAGCAGCCACGGACAGGGGGCCGGGGAGCTGTTTTTT | CASSHGQGAGELFF
TRBD2 | - | TRBJ2-1 | TRBV7-2 | TGTGCCAGCAGCCGCGGACTAGCGGGGGGACCCAGCTCCTACAATGAGCAGTTCTTC | CASSRGLAGGPSSYNEQFF
- | few | TRBJ1-2 | TRBV19 | TGTGCCAGTAGTTCCGACGGGGAATATGGCTACACCTTC | CASSSDGEYGYTF
- | - | TRBJ2-7 | TRBV18 | TGTGCCAGCTCGCCTTTTACCAGGAATTGGCACGAGCAGTACTTC | CASSPFTRNWHEQYF
- | - | TRBJ1-6 | TRBV30 | TGTGCCCTAACCGACTGGGTGGAAAATTCACCCCTCCACTTT | CALTDWVENSPLHF
- | - | TRBJ1-1 | TRBV5-6 | TGTGCCAGCAGCCTATTAGGGGTTTACACTGAAGCTTTCTTT | CASSLLGVYTEAFF
- | - | TRBJ2-7 | TRBV5-1 | TGCGCCAGCAGCTCAAGCGGAACCTACGAGCAGTACTTC | CASSSSGTYEQYF
TRBD2 | once | TRBJ2-7 | TRBV27 | TGTGCCAGCAGTTTATCGGGGAGCGGGGGGGGATCCCTACGGAGACAGAAGGAGCAGTACTTC | CASSLSGSGGGSLRRQKEQYF
- | - | TRBJ2-4 | TRBV27 | TGTGCCAGCAGTTTATCGGCGGGGGCCCTAGCCAAAAACATTCAGTACTTC | CASSLSAGALAKNIQYF
- | - | TRBJ1-4 | TRBV5-1 | TGCGCCAGCAGCCTTGGTGGAGCAACTAATGAAAAACTGTTTTTT | CASSLGGATNEKLFF
- | few | TRBJ1-2 | TRBV6-1 | TGTGCCAGCAGTCTCCATGAGGTCGGAGGTGGCTACACCTTC | CASSLHEVGGGYTF
TRBD1 | - | TRBJ1-2 | TRBV5-1 | TGCGCCAGCAGCCTTAGACGGGGACAGGGGGACAACTATGGCTACACCTTC | CASSLRRGQGDNYGYTF
- | - | TRBJ2-3 | TRBV7-2 | TGTGCCAGCAGCTCGGCTTTCTACCAGGGTCCAGATACGCAGTATTTT | CASSSAFYQGPDTQYF
TRBD1 | few | TRBJ1-4 | TRBV2 | TGTGCCAGCAGCCCGGGACAGGGTAATGAAAAACTGTTTTTT | CASSPGQGNEKLFF
- | - | TRBJ2-3 | TRBV7-2 | TGTGCCAGCAGCTGGGAAGGGGCAGATACGCAGTATTTT | CASSWEGADTQYF
TRBD1 | - | TRBJ1-2 | TRBV6-1 | TGTGCCAGCAGTGAGTTTCCGGGACAGGGGGCCTATGGCTACACCTTC | CASSEFPGQGAYGYTF
- | - | TRBJ1-6 | TRBV6-4 | TGTGCCAGCAGCGACAGCGTGATTTCACCCCTCCACTTT | CASSDSVISPLHF
TRBD2 | - | TRBJ2-1 | TRBV5-1 | TGCGCCAGCAGCTTGTGGACTAGCGGGGGTTCCTACAATGAGCAGTTCTTC | CASSLWTSGGSYNEQFF